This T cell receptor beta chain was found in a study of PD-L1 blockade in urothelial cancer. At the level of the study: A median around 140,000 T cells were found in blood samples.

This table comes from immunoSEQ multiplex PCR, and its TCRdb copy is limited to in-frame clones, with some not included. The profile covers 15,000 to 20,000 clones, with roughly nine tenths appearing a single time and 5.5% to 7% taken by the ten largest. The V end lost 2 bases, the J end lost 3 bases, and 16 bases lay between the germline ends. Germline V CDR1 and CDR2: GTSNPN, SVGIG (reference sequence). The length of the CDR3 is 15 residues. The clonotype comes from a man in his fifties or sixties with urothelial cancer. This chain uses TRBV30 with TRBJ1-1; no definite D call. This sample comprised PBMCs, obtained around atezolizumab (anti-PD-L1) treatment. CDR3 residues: CAWSRKEQTDTEAFF. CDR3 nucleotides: TGTGCCTGGAGTCGTAAGGAACAGACGGACACTGAAGCTTTCTTT.